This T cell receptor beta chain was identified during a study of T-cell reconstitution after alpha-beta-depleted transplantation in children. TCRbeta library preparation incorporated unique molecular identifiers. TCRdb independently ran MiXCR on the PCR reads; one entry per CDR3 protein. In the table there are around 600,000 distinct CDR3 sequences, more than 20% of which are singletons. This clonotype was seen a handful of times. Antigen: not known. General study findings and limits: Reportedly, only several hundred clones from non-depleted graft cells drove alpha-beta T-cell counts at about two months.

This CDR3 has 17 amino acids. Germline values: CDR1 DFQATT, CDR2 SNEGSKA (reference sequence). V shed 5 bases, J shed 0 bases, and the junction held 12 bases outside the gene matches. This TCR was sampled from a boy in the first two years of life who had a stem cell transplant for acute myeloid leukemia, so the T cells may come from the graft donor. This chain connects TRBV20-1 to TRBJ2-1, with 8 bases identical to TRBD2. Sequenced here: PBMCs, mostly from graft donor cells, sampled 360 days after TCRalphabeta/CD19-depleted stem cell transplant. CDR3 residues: CSAPDSGELFSYNEQFF. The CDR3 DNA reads TGCAGTGCTCCGGATAGCGGGGAGCTCTTCTCCTACAATGAGCAGTTCTTC.